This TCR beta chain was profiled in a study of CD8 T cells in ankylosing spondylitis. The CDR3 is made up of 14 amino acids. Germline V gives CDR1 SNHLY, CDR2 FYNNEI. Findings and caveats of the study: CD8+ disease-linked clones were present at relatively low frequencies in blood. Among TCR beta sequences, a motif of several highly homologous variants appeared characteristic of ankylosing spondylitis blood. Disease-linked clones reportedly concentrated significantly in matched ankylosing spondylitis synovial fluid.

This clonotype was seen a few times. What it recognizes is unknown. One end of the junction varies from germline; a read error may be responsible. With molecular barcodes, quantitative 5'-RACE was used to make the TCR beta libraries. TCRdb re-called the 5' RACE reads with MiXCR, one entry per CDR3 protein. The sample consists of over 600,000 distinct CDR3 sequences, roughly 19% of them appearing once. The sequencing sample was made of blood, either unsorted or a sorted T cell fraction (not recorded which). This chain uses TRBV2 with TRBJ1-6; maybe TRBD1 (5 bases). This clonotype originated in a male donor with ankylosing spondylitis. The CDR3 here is CANSEWQGESPLHF. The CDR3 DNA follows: TGTGCCAACAGTGAATGGCAGGGTGAATCACCCCTCCACTTT.